This record concerns one T cell receptor (beta chain) sequence. Its antigen is not identified. The TCR beta cDNA libraries contained unique molecular identifiers. TCRdb analysed the PCR reads with MiXCR anew, one entry per CDR3 protein. The table shows 750,000 to 950,000 distinct CDR3 sequences, with roughly 58% occurring only once. Germline V gene data show CDR1 as MNHEY and CDR2 as SVGAGI. J gave up 7 bases and V 10 bases, and 10 bases lay outside the gene matches. The CDR3 sequence is 13 residues long. This sample is part of a study of post-analysis software for immune sequencing data. Across the study: Secondary progressive, relapsing-remitting and progressive-relapsing multiple sclerosis were among the included disease courses. Study outcomes and limitations: About five TRBV segments were more frequent in patients than controls; TRBV5-6, TRBV5-1 and TRBV20-1 belonged to this group. Under F measure analysis, samples from one preparation batch co-clustered strongly.

This TCR derives from a girl aged 5 to 17 with multiple sclerosis. This chain joins TRBV6-5 and TRBJ2-7; 10 bases match TRBD2. The sequenced material came from blood. CDR3 nucleotide sequence: TGTGCCACCCGTCTAGCGGGAGTGGGAGAGCAGTACTTC. Translating it yields CATRLAGVGEQYF.